These 26 T cell receptor beta chains share one sample of origin, sequenced in a study of T cells in Graves' hyperthyroidism and ophthalmopathy. RNA transcripts provided the source from which TCR beta CDR3 regions were amplified. HTBI primers drove first-round RT-PCR of the TCR CDR3. TCRdb called the multiplex PCR reads again in MiXCR, with one record for every CDR3 protein. The sample lists about 600,000 distinct CDR3 sequences; 12% to 15% were seen once. The material sequenced was blood. The receptors come from a woman under 30 with Graves' ophthalmopathy.

This clonotype was seen repeatedly, ten times or more. J is TRBJ1-1 and V is TRBV2; possible D gene TRBD1, 5 bases. Germline V gives CDR1 SNHLY, CDR2 FYNNEI. The CDR3 runs to 16 residues. Deletions cut 7 bases from V and 0 bases from J, with 18 bases between. CDR3 nucleotide sequence: TGTGCCAGCATTCAGGGTCTGTTGATAATGAACACTGAAGCTTTCTTT. This encodes CASIQGLLIMNTEAFF.

The table lists this clonotype with many counts. V is TRBV28 and J is TRBJ2-7; 7 bases are shared with TRBD1. The J segment lost 3 bases and the V segment lost 6 bases, leaving 5 bases of the junction unmatched. The CDR3 sequence is 13 residues long. Germline CDR1 is MDHEN and CDR2 is SYDVKM. CDR3 DNA: TGTGCCAGCAGCACCGGGACAGTCTACGAGCAGTACTTC. Residues: CASSTGTVYEQYF.

There are many counts of this clonotype. The chain employs TRBV7-2 and TRBJ1-3; 7 bases are a match to TRBD1. V was pared by 1 base and J by 2 bases, with 5 bases of the junction left unmatched. The germline CDR1 and CDR2 sequences are SGHTA and FQGNSA. The CDR3 covers 16 residues. CDR3 sequence (DNA): TGTGCCAGCAGCTTAGTCGGGACAGAGACTGGAAACACCATATATTTT. Translating gives CASSLVGTETGNTIYF.

Points on this clonotype: This could be a read error, since a much larger clone is one nucleotide away. This rearrangement joins TRBV6-5 to TRBJ2-2, with 9 nucleotides matching TRBD2. Germline values: CDR1 MNHEY, CDR2 SVGAGI. V trimming: 5 bases; J trimming: 1 base; junction bases outside the gene matches: 17. The CDR3 is made up of 20 amino acids. For the CDR3, the DNA is TGTGCCAGCAGTCACGAGGGCACACCTAGCGGGGCAGAGAACACCGGGGAGCTGTTTTTT. It encodes CASSHEGTPSGAENTGELFF.

This clonotype was seen at least ten times. CDR3 in amino acids: CASSPGWTQLGEKLFF. Here the CDR3 DNA reads TGTGCCAGCTCCCCAGGTTGGACTCAGTTAGGGGAAAAACTGTTTTTT. The chain combines TRBV9 with TRBJ1-4; D ambiguous. The CDR3 totals 16 residues. Trimming cost V 7 bases and J 8 bases, with 24 bases left between them. The germline V gene encodes CDR1 SGDLS and CDR2 YYNGEE. Drawing the rest from reference TRBV9 and TRBJ1-4, the complete variable domain is DSGVTQTPKHLITATGQRVTLRCSPRSGDLSVYWYQQSLDQGLQFLIQYYNGEERAKGNILERFSAQQFPDLHSELNLSSLELGDSALYFCASSPGWTQLGEKLFFGSGTQLSVL.

The chain links TRBV24-1 to TRBJ2-5; 9 bases fit TRBD1. Germline loops: CDR1 KGHDR, CDR2 SFDVKD. The V gene end was trimmed by 4 bases and the J gene end by 5 bases; junction bases not matched to a gene: 7. This CDR3 has 15 residues. The CDR3 loop reads CATSDEGQGRETQYF. Here the CDR3 DNA reads TGTGCCACCAGTGACGAGGGACAGGGAAGGGAGACCCAGTACTTC.

This clonotype occurred many times. The chain recombines TRBV27 with TRBJ2-3; D is undetermined. V shed 3 bases and J shed 2 bases, with 12 bases lying between them. The CDR3 is made up of 15 amino acids. CDR1 is MNHEY and CDR2 is SMNVEV in the germline V gene (reference sequence). The CDR3 DNA reads TGTGCCAGCAGTTTCGGTCTTAGGGCCACAGATACGCAGTATTTT. It specifies CASSFGLRATDTQYF.

CDR3 sequence (DNA): TGTGCCAGCAGTTTATCGACGGGGAACTACCAAGAGACCCAGTACTTC. Its protein is CASSLSTGNYQETQYF. The chain uses TRBV27 and TRBJ2-5; tentatively, D is TRBD2 (5 bases). The CDR3 is made up of 16 amino acids. CDR1 and CDR2 from the germline V gene are MNHEY and SMNVEV (reference sequence). The ends were cut back, 0 bases at V and 0 bases at J, with 11 bases in the middle.

This clonotype has a count of ten or more. The rearrangement links TRBV6-5 to TRBJ2-7, with 7 bases lining up with TRBD1. Trimming removed 2 bases from V and 2 bases from J; junction bases left unmatched: 6. Germline V gene data show CDR1 as MNHEY and CDR2 as SVGAGI. This CDR3 comprises 15 residues. CDR3 DNA: TGTGCCAGCAGTTACCGAGGACAGGCGACCTACGAGCAGTACTTC. As protein: CASSYRGQATYEQYF.

This clonotype was observed a few times. The chain has TRBV29-1 and TRBJ1-1, with a weak D call TRBD1 (6 bases). Looked up from germline, CDR1 is SQVTM and CDR2 is ANQGSEA. V lost 6 bases to trimming and J lost 5 bases, with 25 bases between them. The CDR3 consists of 16 residues. The CDR3 nucleotides read TGCAGCGTCGATCAACGTGGGGGGGCGCGTTGGACTGAAGCTTTCTTT. Residues: CSVDQRGGARWTEAFF. The complete variable domain, with remaining parts taken from reference TRBV29-1 and TRBJ1-1, reads SAVISQKPSRDICQRGTSLTIQCQVDSQVTMMFWYRQQPGQSLTLIATANQGSEATYESGFVIDKFPISRPNLTFSTLTVSNMSPEDSSIYLCSVDQRGGARWTEAFFGQGTRLTVV.

In this sample, this clonotype turned up many times. The rearrangement links TRBV6-1 to TRBJ2-7, with D possibly called TRBD1 or TRBD2 (6 bases each). The CDR3 extends over 13 amino acids. CDR1 is MNHNS, CDR2 SASEGT, per germline. Trimming left V 6 bases short and J 5 bases short, with 14 bases between. CDR3 protein: CASSRGGMNEQYF. In nucleotides, the CDR3 is TGTGCCAGCAGCCGAGGGGGGATGAACGAGCAGTACTTC.

This clonotype was picked up a small number of times. The chain joins TRBV20-1 to TRBJ2-7; 12 nucleotides agree with TRBD2. The CDR3 is 17 residues long. Germline CDR1 DFQATT, CDR2 SNEGSKA (reference sequence). V was clipped by 0 bases and J by 0 bases; unmatched bases: 6. The CDR3 region has the DNA TGCAGTGCTAGAGATGGACTAGCGGGATATAGCTCCTACGAGCAGTACTTC. Translating gives CSARDGLAGYSSYEQYF.

This clonotype was seen ten or more times. This CDR3 reads CASSLGPDTGELFF. The CDR3 coding sequence is TGCGCCAGCAGCCTGGGACCTGACACCGGGGAGCTGTTTTTT. V usage is TRBV5-1 and J usage is TRBJ2-2, with D perhaps TRBD1 or TRBD2 (5 bases each). V dropped 4 bases and J dropped 3 bases, with 10 bases sitting between them. From germline, CDR1 is SGHRS and CDR2 YFSETQ. The CDR3 consists of 14 residues.

The genes are TRBV28 and TRBJ2-7; 9 bases agree with TRBD1. Germline CDR1 and CDR2: MDHEN and SYDVKM. The CDR3 covers 14 residues. V was clipped by 4 bases and J by 6 bases; unmatched bases: 7. CDR3 in DNA: TGTGCCAGCAGTTCGGGACAGGGTCGCGGCGAGCAGTACTTC. Translation gives CASSSGQGRGEQYF.

This clonotype showed up just a few times. V usage is TRBV6-2 or TRBV6-3 and J usage is TRBJ2-2, with 7 bases matching TRBD1. CDR1 is MNHEY, CDR2 SVGEGT, per germline. The CDR3 is 15 amino acids. J lost 1 base, V lost 2 bases, and 1 base had no gene match. CDR3 amino acids: CASSYRTGNTGELFF. Written as DNA, the CDR3 is TGTGCCAGCAGTTACCGGACAGGGAACACCGGGGAGCTGTTTTTT.

This clonotype was recorded at least ten times. The J gene is TRBJ1-5, the V gene TRBV2, with D unclear. This CDR3 is built from 15 residues. From germline, CDR1 is SNHLY and CDR2 FYNNEI. Trimming pared 7 bases from V and 0 bases from J, leaving 13 bases between. CDR3 protein: CASMAQPNSNQPQHF. CDR3 bases: TGTGCCAGCATGGCCCAACCCAATAGCAATCAGCCCCAGCATTTT.

The chain has TRBV9 and TRBJ2-1; 10 bases line up with TRBD2. Germline V gene lookup returns CDR1 SGDLS and CDR2 YYNGEE. The length of the CDR3 is 15 residues. With V trimmed by 4 bases and J by 8 bases, 9 bases remained unmatched. The CDR3 reads CASSSLAGGIYEQFF. DNA of the CDR3: TGTGCCAGCAGCTCCTTAGCGGGAGGTATCTATGAGCAGTTCTTC.

V and J are TRBV4-2 and TRBJ2-1; D assignment may be TRBD1 or TRBD2 (5 bases each). This CDR3 spans 15 amino acids. Trimming took 4 bases from V and 6 from J, leaving 16 bases between them. Germline CDR1 is LGHNA and CDR2 is YNFKEQ. CDR3 coding DNA: TGTGCCAGCAGCCCCGGGACCTCGATGCCCAATGAGCAGTTCTTC. Its translation is CASSPGTSMPNEQFF.

V gene TRBV27 combines with J gene TRBJ2-2, with TRBD1 identical over 10 bases. Germline CDR1 is MNHEY and CDR2 is SMNVEV (reference sequence). With 1 base clipped from V and 14 bases from J, the junction kept 16 bases outside the gene matches. This CDR3 spans 17 amino acids. In nucleotides, the CDR3 is TGTGCCAGCAGTTTATATGTGACAGGGGGCATCGTCGGGGGCCTGTTTTTT. Translating gives CASSLYVTGGIVGGLFF.

This clonotype has a count of ten or more. The chain joins TRBV7-8 to TRBJ2-1; 9 nucleotides align to TRBD2. The CDR3 contains 15 residues. Unmatched junction bases numbered 4, after V lost 1 base and J lost 6 bases. Per germline, CDR1 SGHVS and CDR2 FQNEAQ. CDR3 bases: TGTGCCAGCAGCTTAGGGGGCGGGAGGGCCAATGAGCAGTTCTTC. This sequence encodes CASSLGGGRANEQFF.

A few counts support this clonotype. The rearrangement links TRBV12-3 or TRBV12-4 to TRBJ1-5, with a tentative D call TRBD1 (6 bases). The CDR3 is 15 residues long. Between the trimmed V and J ends, which lost 6 bases and 4 bases, there was a span of 16 bases. The CDR3 nucleotides are TGTGCCAGCAGCTTATCCCAGGGGTCGAATCAGCCCCAGCATTTT. Translated, it gives CASSLSQGSNQPQHF.

The V and J genes are TRBV27 and TRBJ1-4; tentative D call: TRBD1 (6 bases). V gave up 4 bases and J gave up 4 bases, with 13 bases separating them. This CDR3 is 15 amino acids long. The germline CDR1 and CDR2 sequences are MNHEY and SMNVEV (reference sequence). The CDR3 DNA follows: TGTGCCAGCAGTTCCCAAGACAGGATTAATGAAAAACTGTTTTTT. This encodes CASSSQDRINEKLFF.

The chain is built from TRBV9 and TRBJ2-5, with 8 bases identical to TRBD2. Germline trimming cut 3 bases from V and 5 bases from J; bases unmatched to any gene: 6. Germline-derived CDR1 and CDR2 are SGDLS and YYNGEE. This CDR3 has 14 amino acids. The CDR3 loop reads CASSAGAGAETQYF. CDR3 DNA: TGTGCCAGCAGCGCAGGAGCGGGAGCGGAGACCCAGTACTTC. The full variable domain, in which reference TRBV9 and TRBJ2-5 provide the parts outside the CDR3, is DSGVTQTPKHLITATGQRVTLRCSPRSGDLSVYWYQQSLDQGLQFLIQYYNGEERAKGNILERFSAQQFPDLHSELNLSSLELGDSALYFCASSAGAGAETQYFGPGTRLLVL.

This clonotype has only a few counts. This chain joins TRBV12-3 or TRBV12-4 and TRBJ2-7, with a possible D match to TRBD1 (6 bases). CDR3 length: 14 residues. V lost 3 bases and J lost 2, with 11 bases in between. CDR3 sequence: CASSFGTPTYEQYF. The CDR3 DNA reads as TGTGCCAGCAGTTTTGGGACACCGACCTACGAGCAGTACTTC.

This clonotype has ten or more counts. The J gene is TRBJ2-1, the V gene TRBV7-8; 10 positions match TRBD1. CDR3 size: 15 residues. Germline CDR1 is SGHVS and CDR2 is FQNEAQ. With 3 bases clipped from V and 3 bases from J, the junction kept 2 bases outside the gene matches. The CDR3 loop is CASSFGQGGYNEQFF. CDR3 DNA sequence: TGTGCCAGCAGCTTCGGACAGGGGGGCTACAATGAGCAGTTCTTC.

This clonotype was observed at least ten times. The chain has TRBV30 and TRBJ1-1; 7 nucleotides match TRBD1. Losses at the gene ends were 1 base for V and 3 bases for J; bases not matched to a gene: 8. CDR3 length: 15 amino acids. Germline lookup yields CDR1 GTSNPN and CDR2 SVGIG (reference sequence). The CDR3 region is CAWSAYRGLDTEAFF. CDR3 bases: TGTGCCTGGAGTGCGTACAGGGGACTCGACACTGAAGCTTTCTTT.